These 31 T cell receptor beta chains were all obtained from the same sample, sequenced in a study of a mutant IDH1 vaccine in newly diagnosed glioma. The repertoire was sequenced with immunoSEQ multiplex PCR; TCRdb's copy has only in-frame clones and lacks some. This sample carries about 50,000 clones, about 80% of them seen once, and the ten largest clones take roughly 5.4%. Time point indicated: week 47, end of study. Topical imiquimod accompanied each vaccine dose, which consisted of 300 ug of mutant IDH1 20-mer peptide. Their target antigens are unknown. Specimen: PBMCs, collected from a glioma patient whose treatment included an IDH1 peptide vaccine. The receptors derive from a man aged 45 to 65 with glioma.

The chain links TRBV6-1 to TRBJ1-3; tentative D call: TRBD1 (5 bases). Germline V gives CDR1 MNHNS, CDR2 SASEGT. The V and J ends lost 7 bases and 4 bases respectively, with 11 bases between them. This CDR3 comprises 13 residues. CDR3 sequence reads: CASKEGPGNTIYF. The CDR3 bases are TGTGCCAGCAAAGAGGGGCCGGGAAACACCATATATTTT.

The chain combines TRBV6-5 with TRBJ2-5; no clear D. V lost 8 bases and J 2 bases, leaving 3 bases between the germline ends. This CDR3 comprises 10 residues. CDR1 and CDR2 from the germline V gene are MNHEY and SVGAGI. The CDR3 is CASGQETQYF. The DNA for the CDR3 is TGTGCCAGCGGGCAAGAGACCCAGTACTTC.

The rearrangement links TRBV4-3 to TRBJ2-1, with 9 bases that match TRBD1. CDR3 length equals 15 residues. V dropped 4 bases and J dropped 4; count of bases not matched to a gene: 5. The V gene's germline CDR1 is LGHNA and CDR2 YSLEER. The CDR3 DNA reads as TGCGCCAGCAGCCCCGACAGGGGGTCTTACAATGAGCAGTTCTTC. Amino acid sequence: CASSPDRGSYNEQFF.

This chain uses TRBV6-1 with TRBJ1-2; the match to TRBD1 covers 8 bases. The CDR3 runs to 14 residues. The J segment lost 5 bases and the V segment lost 4 bases, leaving 6 bases of the junction unmatched. Germline CDR1 reads MNHNS; CDR2 reads SASEGT. CDR3 coding DNA: TGTGCCAGCAGTGGAGGGACAGGCGAGTATGGCTACACCTTC. Encoded protein: CASSGGTGEYGYTF.

The genes are TRBV27 and TRBJ1-1, with TRBD1 as a possible D gene (6 bases). CDR1 MNHEY and CDR2 SMNVEV come from the germline V gene (reference sequence). The V gene lost 3 bases and the J gene lost 12 bases, with 20 bases spanning the gap. The CDR3 runs to 14 residues. The CDR3 loop reads CASSLNRQGRIPFF. The CDR3 DNA sequence: TGTGCCAGCAGTTTGAATAGGCAGGGGCGAATACCTTTCTTT.

This chain joins TRBV29-1 and TRBJ1-2; no firm D call. Trimming took 3 bases from V and 7 from J, leaving 12 bases between them. The CDR3 runs 12 residues. CDR1 is SQVTM and CDR2 is ANQGSEA in the germline V gene. This CDR3 reads CSVDFPTVGYTF. CDR3 sequence (DNA): TGCAGCGTTGACTTTCCGACCGTTGGCTACACCTTC.

V and J are TRBV28 and TRBJ2-6; unclear D gene. The CDR3 has 16 residues. The V gene lost 1 base and the J gene lost 4 bases, with 11 bases spanning the gap. CDR1 and CDR2 from the germline V gene are MDHEN and SYDVKM. The CDR3 nucleotides are TGTGCCAGCAGTTTATTTCCCTCTGTCGGGGCCAACGTCCTGACTTTC. This codes for CASSLFPSVGANVLTF.

V is TRBV20-1 and J is TRBJ2-7; either TRBD1 or TRBD2 may fit D (5 bases each). Germline CDR1 is DFQATT and CDR2 is SNEGSKA (reference sequence). This CDR3 is 11 amino acids long. Trimming stripped 6 bases from V and 6 bases from J, with 12 bases between. The CDR3 reads CSAHGAGEQYF. The CDR3 nucleotides read TGCAGTGCCCACGGGGCCGGCGAGCAGTACTTC.

The chain couples TRBV7-2 to TRBJ2-1, with a weak D call TRBD2 (6 bases). Deletions cut 5 bases from V and 8 bases from J, with 19 bases between. Per germline, CDR1 SGHTA and CDR2 FQGNSA. The CDR3 is made up of 15 amino acids. The CDR3 nucleotides read TGTGCCAGCAGCCCCCGTCGGGGGTTCTGGGATGAGCAGTTCTTC. Amino acid sequence: CASSPRRGFWDEQFF.

The chain recombines TRBV5-4 with TRBJ1-2, with D hard to call. The CDR3 is made up of 14 amino acids. Germline loops: CDR1 SGHNT, CDR2 YYREEE (reference sequence). Trimming took off 4 bases at V and 4 bases at J, with 14 bases between the two ends. The DNA of the CDR3 is TGTGCCAGCAGCCGTGGAGGGCGGGCCTATGGCTACACCTTC. Its translation: CASSRGGRAYGYTF. The variable domain in full, with the rest retrieved from reference TRBV5-4 and TRBJ1-2, is ETGVTQSPTHLIKTRGQQVTLRCSSQSGHNTVSWYQQALGQGPQFIFQYYREEENGRGNFPPRFSGLQFPNYSSELNVNALELDDSALYLCASSRGGRAYGYTFGSGTRLTVV.

V gene TRBV15 combines with J gene TRBJ2-3; a possible D gene is TRBD2 (7 bases). Germline CDR1 is LNHNV and CDR2 is YYDKDF (reference sequence). The CDR3 totals 15 residues. The V gene lost 1 base and the J gene lost 1 base, with 9 bases spanning the gap. CDR3 sequence: CATSRGEGGTDTQYF. The CDR3, as DNA: TGTGCCACCAGCAGAGGGGAGGGGGGCACAGATACGCAGTATTTT.

The chain uses TRBV9 and TRBJ1-2; 7 bases are a match to TRBD1. The CDR3 has 14 amino acids. Germline CDR1 reads SGDLS; CDR2 reads YYNGEE. The trim removed 9 bases at V and 7 bases at J, leaving 15 bases unmatched. The CDR3 coding sequence is TGTGCCACCGCAACCGGGACAGACAGTCGTGGCTACACCTTC. It codes for CATATGTDSRGYTF.

The chain has TRBV5-1 and TRBJ1-6; D gene ambiguous. This CDR3 has 16 residues. V was clipped by 4 bases and J by 0 bases, with 11 bases between them. Germline V gene sequence: CDR1 SGHRS, CDR2 YFSETQ. CDR3 DNA sequence: TGCGCCAGCAGCGCCCAGCAGAGCTCCTATAATTCACCCCTCCACTTT. This translates into CASSAQQSSYNSPLHF. The entire variable domain, with the rest obtained from reference TRBV5-1 and TRBJ1-6, is as follows: KAGVTQTPRYLIKTRGQQVTLSCSPISGHRSVSWYQQTPGQGLQFLFEYFSETQRNKGNFPGRFSGRQFSNSRSEMNVSTLELGDSALYLCASSAQQSSYNSPLHFGNGTRLTVT.

The chain uses TRBV7-2 and TRBJ1-2, with 7 bases identical to TRBD1. V was pared by 0 bases and J by 4 bases, with 2 bases of the junction left unmatched. CDR3 length equals 14 residues. Germline V lookup: CDR1 SGHTA, CDR2 FQGNSA. CDR3 protein: CASSLAQGGYGYTF. CDR3 nucleotide sequence: TGTGCCAGCAGCTTAGCCCAGGGGGGCTATGGCTACACCTTC.

The chain uses TRBV7-2 and TRBJ2-2; unclear D gene. V was pared by 1 base and J by 5 bases, with 11 bases between. Germline V CDR1 and CDR2: SGHTA, FQGNSA. CDR3 size: 15 residues. CDR3 DNA sequence: TGTGCCAGCAGCTTAGTGGGTGGAGCGACCGGGGAGCTGTTTTTT. As protein: CASSLVGGATGELFF.

This clone was detected only once. CDR3 DNA: TGCGCCAGCAGCCAAGACCGTCAGGGGGCGGGTAATGAGCAGTTCTTC. Amino acids: CASSQDRQGAGNEQFF. The chain employs TRBV4-3 and TRBJ2-1; 8 bases line up with TRBD1. Per germline, CDR1 LGHNA and CDR2 YSLEER. The CDR3 extends over 16 amino acids. V shed 0 bases and J 7 bases; nucleotides not matched to a gene: 8.

The chain combines TRBV20-1 with TRBJ2-3; D unclear. This CDR3 is 11 amino acids long. The germline V gene has CDR1 DFQATT and CDR2 SNEGSKA (reference sequence). Trimming removed 4 bases from V and 2 bases from J, with 4 bases in between. In DNA form, the CDR3 reads TGCAGTGCTACCATCACAGATACGCAGTATTTT. Encoded protein: CSATITDTQYF.

The chain joins TRBV5-4 to TRBJ1-1; D remains unclear. CDR3 size: 14 residues. Trimming pared 0 bases from V and 0 bases from J, leaving 6 bases between. Germline V CDR1 and CDR2: SGHNT, YYREEE (reference sequence). CDR3 residues: CASSLETLNTEAFF. In DNA, the CDR3 is TGTGCCAGCAGCTTGGAGACATTGAACACTGAAGCTTTCTTT.

The chain couples TRBV29-1 to TRBJ2-6; a weak D match, TRBD1 (5 bases). V shed 1 base and J shed 2 bases, with 6 bases lying between them. This CDR3 has 14 residues. CDR1 is SQVTM, CDR2 ANQGSEA, per germline. The CDR3 nucleotides read TGCAGCGTTGAAGCAGGGACTGGGGCCAACGTCCTGACTTTC. This sequence encodes CSVEAGTGANVLTF.

This chain links TRBV7-9 with TRBJ1-5; D is perhaps TRBD1 (6 bases). V was cut by 5 bases and J by 3 bases, with 11 bases left in between. Germline CDR1 reads SEHNR; CDR2 reads FQNEAQ (reference sequence). This CDR3 region has 14 residues. The CDR3 DNA follows: TGTGCCAGCAGCGACGGACAGCTCAATCAGCCCCAGCATTTT. Translating it yields CASSDGQLNQPQHF.

This clone was observed a few times. The rearrangement uses TRBV30 and TRBJ2-7; D is possibly TRBD2 (6 bases). V gave up 2 bases and J gave up 4 bases, with 9 bases separating them. The CDR3 runs to 12 residues. In germline, CDR1 is GTSNPN, CDR2 SVGIG (reference sequence). The DNA for the CDR3 is TGTGCCTGGAGTCCCGGGAGTTACGAGCAGTACTTC. Its translation: CAWSPGSYEQYF.

The chain carries TRBV5-1 and TRBJ1-3, with D unclear. The CDR3 contains 16 residues. V gave up 2 bases and J gave up 0 bases, with 12 bases separating them. Germline assignment: CDR1 SGHRS and CDR2 YFSETQ. Here the CDR3 DNA reads TGCGCCAGCAGCTTCGGCGGCAGACACTCTGGAAACACCATATATTTT. It codes for CASSFGGRHSGNTIYF.

CDR3 amino acids: CSVEGGGQGSYEQYF. CDR3 sequence (DNA): TGCAGCGTTGAAGGCGGGGGGCAAGGGTCCTACGAGCAGTACTTC. The chain has TRBV29-1 and TRBJ2-7; TRBD2 matches at 8 bases. The CDR3 contains 15 residues. Per germline, CDR1 SQVTM and CDR2 ANQGSEA. With V trimmed by 1 base and J by 1 base, 6 bases remained unmatched.

This chain uses TRBV4-3 with TRBJ2-2; D call uncertain. V was shortened by 0 bases and J by 3 bases, with 14 bases between the two germline ends. Germline V CDR1 and CDR2: LGHNA, YSLEER. The CDR3 is made up of 17 amino acids. The CDR3 nucleotides read TGCGCCAGCAGCCAAGAGTACAACCCTTCGGACACCGGGGAGCTGTTTTTT. This translates into CASSQEYNPSDTGELFF.

This chain joins TRBV25-1 and TRBJ1-2; D ambiguous. This CDR3 spans 14 amino acids. CDR1 is MGHDK and CDR2 is SYGVNS in the germline V gene. Deletions cut 0 bases from V and 2 bases from J, with 7 bases between. The CDR3 spells CASSEYGGNYGYTF. The DNA of the CDR3 is TGTGCCAGCAGTGAATATGGAGGGAACTATGGCTACACCTTC.

The rearrangement uses TRBV10-3 and TRBJ1-2; 8 positions agree with TRBD1. The germline CDR1 and CDR2 sequences are ENHRY and SYGVKD. With 0 bases clipped from V and 4 bases from J, the junction kept 4 bases outside the gene matches. The CDR3 has 15 residues. The CDR3 spells CAISESQGGFYGYTF. The CDR3 nucleotides are TGTGCCATCAGTGAGTCACAGGGGGGGTTCTATGGCTACACCTTC.

The chain combines TRBV27 with TRBJ2-1; 8 bases are a match to TRBD2. This CDR3 contains 16 residues. CDR1 and CDR2 (germline): MNHEY, SMNVEV (reference sequence). Trimming removed 5 bases from V and 1 base from J; junction bases left unmatched: 7. The CDR3 loop reads CASSPSSGTSYNEQFF. The CDR3 DNA is TGTGCCAGCAGTCCCAGTAGCGGGACGTCCTACAATGAGCAGTTCTTC.

V usage is TRBV11-2 and J usage is TRBJ1-6; D might be TRBD1 (5 bases). The germline V and J ends were trimmed by 0 bases and 7 bases, with 10 bases remaining between them. Germline CDR1 is SGHAT and CDR2 is FQNNGV. CDR3 length: 15 residues. CDR3 nucleotide sequence: TGTGCCAGCAGCTTAGAGCCAGGGTGGAATTCACCCCTCCACTTT. Its translation is CASSLEPGWNSPLHF.

The chain has TRBV5-4 and TRBJ2-5; D perhaps matches TRBD2 (6 bases). This CDR3 is 13 amino acids long. Trimming removed 4 bases at V and 2 bases at J, with 9 bases between. Germline V gives CDR1 SGHNT, CDR2 YYREEE (reference sequence). In DNA form, the CDR3 reads TGTGCCAGCAGCGTGGGACTTCAAGAGACCCAGTACTTC. Translated: CASSVGLQETQYF.

The chain is built from TRBV7-2 and TRBJ1-5; D is uncertain. Germline CDR1 and CDR2: SGHTA and FQGNSA. This CDR3 has 15 residues. V was pared by 0 bases and J by 5 bases, with 11 bases between. The CDR3 region is CASSLAGNSYQPQHF. Written as DNA, the CDR3 is TGTGCCAGCAGCTTAGCAGGGAATAGTTATCAGCCCCAGCATTTT.

This clone was counted a single time. The chain employs TRBV6-6 and TRBJ1-4; the match to TRBD1 covers 10 bases. This CDR3 has 15 amino acids. CDR1 MNHNY and CDR2 SVGAGI come from the germline V gene (reference sequence). V was clipped by 4 bases and J by 7 bases; unmatched bases: 6. The CDR3 region has the DNA TGTGCCAGCAGTTCCCCGGGACAGGGGAGTGAAAAACTGTTTTTT. Amino acids: CASSSPGQGSEKLFF.